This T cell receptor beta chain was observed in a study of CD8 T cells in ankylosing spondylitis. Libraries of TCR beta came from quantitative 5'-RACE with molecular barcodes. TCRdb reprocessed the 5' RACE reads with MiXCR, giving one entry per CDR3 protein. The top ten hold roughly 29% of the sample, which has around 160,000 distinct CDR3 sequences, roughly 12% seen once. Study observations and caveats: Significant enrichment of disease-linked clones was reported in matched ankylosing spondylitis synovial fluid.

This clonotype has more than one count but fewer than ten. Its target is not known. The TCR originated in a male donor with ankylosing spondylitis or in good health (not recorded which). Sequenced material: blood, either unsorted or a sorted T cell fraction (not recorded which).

Written as DNA, the CDR3 is TGTGCCAGCAGCTTCCGACTAGGAGGGGGCAATGAGCAGTTCTTC. It codes for CASSFRLGGGNEQFF. The V call is TRBV7-9, the J call TRBJ2-1; D possibly matches TRBD1 or TRBD2 (6 bases each). The CDR3 runs to 15 residues. The germline V gene has CDR1 SEHNR and CDR2 FQNEAQ (reference sequence). The V and J ends lost 3 bases and 6 bases respectively, with 15 bases between them. Filled out from reference TRBV7-9 and TRBJ2-1, the complete variable domain reads DTGVSQNPRHKITKRGQNVTFRCDPISEHNRLYWYRQTLGQGPEFLTYFQNEAQLEKSRLLSDRFSAERPKGSFSTLEIQRTEQGDSAMYLCASSFRLGGGNEQFFGPGTRLTVL.